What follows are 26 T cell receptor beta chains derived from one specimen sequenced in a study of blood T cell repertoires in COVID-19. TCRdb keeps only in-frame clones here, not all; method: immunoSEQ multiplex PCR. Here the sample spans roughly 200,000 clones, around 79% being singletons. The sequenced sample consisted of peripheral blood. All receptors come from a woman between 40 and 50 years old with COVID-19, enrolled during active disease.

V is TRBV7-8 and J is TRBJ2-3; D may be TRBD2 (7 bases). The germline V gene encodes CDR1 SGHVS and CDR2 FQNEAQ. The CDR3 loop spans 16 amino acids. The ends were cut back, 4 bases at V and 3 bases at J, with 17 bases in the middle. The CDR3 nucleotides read TGTGCCAGCAGCTCTCCTGGCGGGGGCGGGACAGATACGCAGTATTTT. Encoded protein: CASSSPGGGGTDTQYF.

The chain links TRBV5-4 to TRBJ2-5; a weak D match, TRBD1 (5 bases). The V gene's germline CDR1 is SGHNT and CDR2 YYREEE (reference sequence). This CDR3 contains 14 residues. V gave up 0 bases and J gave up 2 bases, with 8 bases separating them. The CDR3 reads CASSLGQKQETQYF. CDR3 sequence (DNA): TGTGCCAGCAGCTTGGGACAGAAGCAAGAGACCCAGTACTTC.

The CDR3 nucleotides are TGTGCCAGCAGTTACTCGCAGGGGTCCAATGAGCAGTTCTTC. It yields the protein CASSYSQGSNEQFF. The chain couples TRBV6-5 to TRBJ2-1, with a weak D call TRBD1 (6 bases). The germline V gene encodes CDR1 MNHEY and CDR2 SVGAGI. Deletions cut 0 bases from V and 6 bases from J, with 9 bases between. The CDR3 sequence is 14 residues long.

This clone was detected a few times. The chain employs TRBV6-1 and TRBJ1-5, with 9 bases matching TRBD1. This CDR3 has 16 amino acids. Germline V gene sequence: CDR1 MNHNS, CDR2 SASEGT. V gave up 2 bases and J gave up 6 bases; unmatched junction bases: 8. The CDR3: CASSETGGFSTQPQHF. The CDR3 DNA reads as TGTGCCAGCAGTGAAACAGGGGGCTTCTCCACTCAGCCCCAGCATTTT.

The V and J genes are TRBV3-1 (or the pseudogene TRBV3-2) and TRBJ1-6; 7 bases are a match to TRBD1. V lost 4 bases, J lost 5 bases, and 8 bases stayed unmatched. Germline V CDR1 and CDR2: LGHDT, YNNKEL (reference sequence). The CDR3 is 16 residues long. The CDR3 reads CASSPLGGQNNSPLHF. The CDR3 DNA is TGTGCCAGCAGCCCGTTGGGGGGACAGAATAATTCACCCCTCCACTTT.

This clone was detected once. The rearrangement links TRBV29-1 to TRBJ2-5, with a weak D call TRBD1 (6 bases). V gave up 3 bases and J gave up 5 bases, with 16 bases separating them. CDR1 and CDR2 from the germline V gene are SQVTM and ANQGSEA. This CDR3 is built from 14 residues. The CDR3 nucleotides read TGCAGCGTTGATTCCAGGGGATATGATGAGACCCAGTACTTC. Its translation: CSVDSRGYDETQYF.

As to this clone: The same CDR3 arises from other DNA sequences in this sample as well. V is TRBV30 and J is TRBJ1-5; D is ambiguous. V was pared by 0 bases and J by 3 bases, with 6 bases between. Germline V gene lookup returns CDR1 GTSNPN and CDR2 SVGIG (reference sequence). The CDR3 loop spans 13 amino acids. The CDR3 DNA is TGTGCCTGGAGTGTCCGAGACAATCAGCCCCAGCATTTT. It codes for CAWSVRDNQPQHF.

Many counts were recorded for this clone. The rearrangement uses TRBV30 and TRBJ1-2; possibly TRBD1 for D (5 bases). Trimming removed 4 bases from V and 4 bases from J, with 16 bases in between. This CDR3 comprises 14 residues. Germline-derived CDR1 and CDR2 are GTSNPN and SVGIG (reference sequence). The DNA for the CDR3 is TGTGCCTGGATCTCACCGGGAGGGGTCTATGGCTACACCTTC. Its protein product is CAWISPGGVYGYTF.

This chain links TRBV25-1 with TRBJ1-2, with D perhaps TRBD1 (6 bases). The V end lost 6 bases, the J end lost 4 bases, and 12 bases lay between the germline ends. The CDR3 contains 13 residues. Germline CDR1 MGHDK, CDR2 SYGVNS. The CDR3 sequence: CASRGPDSYGYTF. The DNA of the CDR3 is TGTGCCAGCAGGGGACCGGACAGCTATGGCTACACCTTC.

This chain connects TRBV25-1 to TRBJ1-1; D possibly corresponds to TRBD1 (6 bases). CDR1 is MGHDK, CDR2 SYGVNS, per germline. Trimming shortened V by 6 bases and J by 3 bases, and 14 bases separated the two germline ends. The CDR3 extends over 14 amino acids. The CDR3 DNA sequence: TGTGCCAGCAGGATACTCACAGGGTACACTGAAGCTTTCTTT. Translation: CASRILTGYTEAFF.

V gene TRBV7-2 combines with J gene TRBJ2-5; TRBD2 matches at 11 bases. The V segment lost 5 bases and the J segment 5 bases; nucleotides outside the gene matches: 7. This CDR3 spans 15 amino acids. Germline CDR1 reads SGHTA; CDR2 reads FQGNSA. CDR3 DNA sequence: TGTGCCAGCAGCATGAGACTAGCGGGAAGGGAGACCCAGTACTTC. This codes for CASSMRLAGRETQYF.

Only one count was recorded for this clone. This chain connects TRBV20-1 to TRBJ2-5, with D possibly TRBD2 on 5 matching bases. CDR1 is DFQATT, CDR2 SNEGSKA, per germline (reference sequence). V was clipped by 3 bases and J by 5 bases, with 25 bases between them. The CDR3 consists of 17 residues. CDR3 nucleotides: TGCAGTGCTAGTTTGACGTATCTTGTAAGGGCGGGCGAGACCCAGTACTTC. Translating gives CSASLTYLVRAGETQYF.

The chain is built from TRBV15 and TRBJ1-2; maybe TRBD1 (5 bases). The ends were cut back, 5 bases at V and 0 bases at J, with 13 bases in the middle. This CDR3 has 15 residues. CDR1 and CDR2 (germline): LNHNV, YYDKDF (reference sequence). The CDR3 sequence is CATSDPGLANYGYTF. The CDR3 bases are TGTGCCACCAGCGACCCAGGGTTAGCTAACTATGGCTACACCTTC.

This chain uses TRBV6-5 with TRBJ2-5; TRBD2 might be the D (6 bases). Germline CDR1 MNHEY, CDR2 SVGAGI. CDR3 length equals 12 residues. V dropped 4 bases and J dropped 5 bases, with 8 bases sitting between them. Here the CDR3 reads CASSWGRETQYF. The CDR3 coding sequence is TGTGCCAGCAGTTGGGGGAGGGAGACCCAGTACTTC.

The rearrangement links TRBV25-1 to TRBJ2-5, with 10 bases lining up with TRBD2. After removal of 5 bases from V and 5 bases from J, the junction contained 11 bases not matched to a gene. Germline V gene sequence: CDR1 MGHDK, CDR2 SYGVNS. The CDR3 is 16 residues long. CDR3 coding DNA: TGTGCCAGCAGTCAAGGCGGCACTAGCGGGACGGAGACCCAGTACTTC. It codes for CASSQGGTSGTETQYF. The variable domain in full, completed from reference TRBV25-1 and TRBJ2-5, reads EADIYQTPRYLVIGTGKKITLECSQTMGHDKMYWYQQDPGMELHLIHYSYGVNSTEKGDLSSESTVSRIRTEHFPLTLESARPSHTSQYLCASSQGGTSGTETQYFGPGTRLLVL.

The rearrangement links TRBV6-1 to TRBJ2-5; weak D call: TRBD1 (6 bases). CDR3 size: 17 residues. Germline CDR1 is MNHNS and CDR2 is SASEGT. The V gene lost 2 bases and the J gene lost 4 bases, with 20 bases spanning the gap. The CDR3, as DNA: TGTGCCAGCAGTGAAAATACGGCAGGGGTCCGTGGAGAGACCCAGTACTTC. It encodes CASSENTAGVRGETQYF.

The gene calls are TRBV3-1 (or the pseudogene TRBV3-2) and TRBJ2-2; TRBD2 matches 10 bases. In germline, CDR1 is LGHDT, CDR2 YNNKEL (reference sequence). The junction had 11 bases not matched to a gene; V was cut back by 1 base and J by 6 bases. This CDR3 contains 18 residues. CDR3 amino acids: CASSQGFPSGSLSGELFF. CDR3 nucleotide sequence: TGTGCCAGCAGCCAAGGGTTTCCTAGCGGGAGTTTGTCCGGGGAGCTGTTTTTT.

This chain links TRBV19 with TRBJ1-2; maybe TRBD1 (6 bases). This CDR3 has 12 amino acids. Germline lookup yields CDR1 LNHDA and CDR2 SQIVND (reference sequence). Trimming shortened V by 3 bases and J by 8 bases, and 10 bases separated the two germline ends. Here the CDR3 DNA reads TGTGCCAGTAGTATCAGGGGAAGAGGCTACACCTTC. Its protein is CASSIRGRGYTF.

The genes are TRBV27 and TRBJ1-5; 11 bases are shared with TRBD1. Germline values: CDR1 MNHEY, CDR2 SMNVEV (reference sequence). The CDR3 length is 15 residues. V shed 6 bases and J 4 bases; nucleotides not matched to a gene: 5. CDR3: CASSTGTGGNQPQHF. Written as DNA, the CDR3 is TGTGCCAGCAGCACCGGGACAGGGGGGAATCAGCCCCAGCATTTT.

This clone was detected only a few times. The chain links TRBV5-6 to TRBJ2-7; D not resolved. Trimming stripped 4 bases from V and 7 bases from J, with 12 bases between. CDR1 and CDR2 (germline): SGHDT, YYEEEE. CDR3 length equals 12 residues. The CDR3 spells CASSRQSLEQYF. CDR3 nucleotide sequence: TGTGCCAGCAGCCGACAATCCCTGGAGCAGTACTTC.

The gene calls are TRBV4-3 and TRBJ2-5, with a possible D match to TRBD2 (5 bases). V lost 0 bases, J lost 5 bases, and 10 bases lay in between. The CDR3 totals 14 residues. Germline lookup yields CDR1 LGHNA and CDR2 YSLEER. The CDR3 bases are TGCGCCAGCAGCCAAGAGAGAAGGGAGGAGACCCAGTACTTC. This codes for CASSQERREETQYF.

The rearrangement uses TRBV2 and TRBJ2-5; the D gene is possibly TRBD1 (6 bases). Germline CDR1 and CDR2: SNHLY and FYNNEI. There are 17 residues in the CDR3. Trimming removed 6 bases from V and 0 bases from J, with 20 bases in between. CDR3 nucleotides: TGTGCCAGCAGCTACCGATCGCAGGGGCTATACCAAGAGACCCAGTACTTC. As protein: CASSYRSQGLYQETQYF.

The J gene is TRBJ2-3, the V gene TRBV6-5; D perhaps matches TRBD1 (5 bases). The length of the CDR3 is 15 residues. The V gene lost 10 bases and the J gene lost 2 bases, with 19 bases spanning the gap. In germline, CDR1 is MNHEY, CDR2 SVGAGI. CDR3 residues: CATIPLGHFTDTQYF. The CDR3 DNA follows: TGTGCCACCATACCCTTAGGACATTTCACAGATACGCAGTATTTT.

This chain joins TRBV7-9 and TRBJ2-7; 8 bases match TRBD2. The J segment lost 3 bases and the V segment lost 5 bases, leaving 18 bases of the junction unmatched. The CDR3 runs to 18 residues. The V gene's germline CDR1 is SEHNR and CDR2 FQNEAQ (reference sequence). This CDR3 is CASSPSQGRLAGRYEQYF. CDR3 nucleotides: TGTGCCAGCAGCCCCTCTCAGGGGAGGCTAGCGGGCCGCTACGAGCAGTACTTC.

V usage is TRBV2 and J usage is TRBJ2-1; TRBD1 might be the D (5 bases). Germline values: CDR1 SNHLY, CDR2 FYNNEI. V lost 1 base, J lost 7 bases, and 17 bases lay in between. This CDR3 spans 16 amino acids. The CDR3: CASSEGQGPPRNEQFF. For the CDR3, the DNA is TGTGCCAGCAGTGAAGGTCAGGGCCCTCCGAGAAATGAGCAGTTCTTC.

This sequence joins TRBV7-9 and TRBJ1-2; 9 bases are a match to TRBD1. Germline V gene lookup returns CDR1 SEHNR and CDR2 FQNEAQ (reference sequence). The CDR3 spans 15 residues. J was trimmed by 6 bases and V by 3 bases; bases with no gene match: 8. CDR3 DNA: TGTGCCAGCAGCTTTACAGGGGGCAGGAGGAATGGCTACACCTTC. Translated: CASSFTGGRRNGYTF.